This record concerns one TCR beta chain sequence. What it recognizes is unknown. One junction end does not reproduce the germline sequence, and a read error may be involved. These data come from a study of PD-1 blockade in classical Hodgkin lymphoma. Findings of the study overall: Relative to healthy donors, newly diagnosed patients reportedly had lower baseline TCR diversity, which was reported as lower still in relapsed/refractory patients. Why the repertoires differ is still unclear, perhaps disease activity or prior therapy.

The data were produced by immunoSEQ multiplex PCR, yet TCRdb's version contains in-frame clones alone and is incomplete. The sample includes 7,000 to 8,500 clones, about 79% of them seen just once. The time point was: newly diagnosed, previously untreated cHL patient sample. Newly diagnosed, untreated classical Hodgkin lymphoma PBMCs provided comparison. From germline, CDR1 is DFQATT and CDR2 SNEGSKA (reference sequence). The CDR3 is made up of 10 amino acids. The gene calls are TRBV20-1 and TRBJ2-5, with a weak D call TRBD1 (5 bases). This sequence originates from a human donor with classical Hodgkin lymphoma. Sequenced input: peripheral blood mononuclear cells (PBMCs). Here the CDR3 reads CSAGDSPQYF. The CDR3 region has the DNA TGCAGTGCTGGAGACAGTCCCCAGTACTTC.